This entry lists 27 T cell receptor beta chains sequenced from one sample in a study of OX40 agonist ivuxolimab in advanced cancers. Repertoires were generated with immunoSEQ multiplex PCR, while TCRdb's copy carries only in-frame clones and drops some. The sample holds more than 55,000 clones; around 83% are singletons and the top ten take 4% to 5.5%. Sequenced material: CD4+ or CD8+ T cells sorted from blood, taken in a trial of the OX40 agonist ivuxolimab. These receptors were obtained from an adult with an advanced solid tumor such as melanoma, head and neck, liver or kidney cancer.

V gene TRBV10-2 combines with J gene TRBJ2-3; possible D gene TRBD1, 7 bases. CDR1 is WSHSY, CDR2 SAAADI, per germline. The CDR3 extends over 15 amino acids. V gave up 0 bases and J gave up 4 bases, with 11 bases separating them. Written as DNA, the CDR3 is TGCGCCAGCAGTGAGTCCGGAGGGGGCGCAGATACGCAGTATTTT. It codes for CASSESGGGADTQYF.

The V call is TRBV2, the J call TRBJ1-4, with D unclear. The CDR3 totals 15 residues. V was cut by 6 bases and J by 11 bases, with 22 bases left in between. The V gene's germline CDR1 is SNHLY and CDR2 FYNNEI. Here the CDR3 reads CASRVTEGPGVKLFF. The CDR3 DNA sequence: TGTGCCAGCAGGGTCACGGAAGGCCCCGGGGTTAAACTGTTTTTT.

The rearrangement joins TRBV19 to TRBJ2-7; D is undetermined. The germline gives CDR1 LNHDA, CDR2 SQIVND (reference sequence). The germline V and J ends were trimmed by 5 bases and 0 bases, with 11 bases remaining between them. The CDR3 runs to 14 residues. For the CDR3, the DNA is TGTGCCAGTAGTCCGAATGGATTCTCCTACGAGCAGTACTTC. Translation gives CASSPNGFSYEQYF.

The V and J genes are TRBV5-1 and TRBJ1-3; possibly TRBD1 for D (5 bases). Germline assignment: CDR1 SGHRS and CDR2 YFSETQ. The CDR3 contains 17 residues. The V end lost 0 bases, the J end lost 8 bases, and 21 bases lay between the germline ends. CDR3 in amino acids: CASSLAVQGRPGDTIYF. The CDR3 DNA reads TGCGCCAGCAGCTTGGCCGTCCAGGGACGTCCGGGGGACACCATATATTTT.

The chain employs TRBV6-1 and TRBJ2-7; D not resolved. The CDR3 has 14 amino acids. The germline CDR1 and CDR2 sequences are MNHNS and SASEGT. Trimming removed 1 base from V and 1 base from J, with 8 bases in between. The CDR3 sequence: CASSEVGLSYEQYF. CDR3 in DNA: TGTGCCAGCAGTGAAGTCGGCCTATCCTACGAGCAGTACTTC.

CDR3 DNA sequence: TGTGCCAGCAGTGCCTATCGTTACTCTGGGGCCAACGTCCTGACTTTC. Its protein is CASSAYRYSGANVLTF. V is TRBV2 and J is TRBJ2-6, with unresolved D. This CDR3 has 16 amino acids. Between the trimmed V and J ends, which lost 4 bases and 0 bases, there was a span of 10 bases. Germline V CDR1 and CDR2: SNHLY, FYNNEI.

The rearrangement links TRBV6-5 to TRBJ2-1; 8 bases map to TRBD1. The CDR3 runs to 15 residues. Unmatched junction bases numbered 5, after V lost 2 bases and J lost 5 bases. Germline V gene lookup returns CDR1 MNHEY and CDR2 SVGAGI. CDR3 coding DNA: TGTGCCAGCAGTTACGGACAGGGCAGGCACAATGAGCAGTTCTTC. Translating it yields CASSYGQGRHNEQFF.

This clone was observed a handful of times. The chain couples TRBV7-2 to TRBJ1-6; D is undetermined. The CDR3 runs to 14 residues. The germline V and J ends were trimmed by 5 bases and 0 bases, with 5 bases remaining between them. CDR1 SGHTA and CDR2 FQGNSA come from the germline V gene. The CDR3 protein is CASSPSSYNSPLHF. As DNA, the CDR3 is TGTGCCAGCAGCCCGAGCTCCTATAATTCACCCCTCCACTTT.

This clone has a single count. CDR3: CASSYRDPRNTGELFF. The DNA for the CDR3 is TGTGCCAGCAGTTACCGGGACCCAAGGAACACCGGGGAGCTGTTTTTT. J is TRBJ2-2 and V is TRBV27; perhaps D is TRBD1 or TRBD2 (5 bases each). Trimming cost V 4 bases and J 1 base, with 13 bases left between them. Germline CDR1 and CDR2: MNHEY and SMNVEV (reference sequence). This CDR3 spans 16 amino acids.

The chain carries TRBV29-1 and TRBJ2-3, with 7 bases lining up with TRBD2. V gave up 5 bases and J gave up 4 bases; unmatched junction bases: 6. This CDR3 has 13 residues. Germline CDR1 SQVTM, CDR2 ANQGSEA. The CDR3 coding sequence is TGCAGCGTTAATCGCGGGGGTGCAGATACGCAGTATTTT. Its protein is CSVNRGGADTQYF.

The CDR3 is CASSFGSTDTQYF. DNA for the CDR3: TGTGCCAGCAGCTTCGGCTCCACAGATACGCAGTATTTT. V and J are TRBV7-8 and TRBJ2-3; D unresolved. Germline lookup yields CDR1 SGHVS and CDR2 FQNEAQ. Trimming removed 3 bases from V and 2 bases from J, with 6 bases in between. The CDR3 sequence is 13 residues long.

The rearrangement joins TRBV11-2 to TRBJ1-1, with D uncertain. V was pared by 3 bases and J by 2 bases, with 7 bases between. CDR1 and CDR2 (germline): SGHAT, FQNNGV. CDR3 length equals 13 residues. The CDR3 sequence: CASSFSANTEAFF. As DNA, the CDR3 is TGTGCCAGCAGCTTCTCAGCCAACACTGAAGCTTTCTTT.

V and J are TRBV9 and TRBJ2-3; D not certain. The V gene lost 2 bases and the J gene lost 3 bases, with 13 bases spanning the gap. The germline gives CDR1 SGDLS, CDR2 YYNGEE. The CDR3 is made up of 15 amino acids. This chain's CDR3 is CASSVSLPRTDTQYF. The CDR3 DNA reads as TGTGCCAGCAGCGTCTCCCTACCTCGAACAGATACGCAGTATTTT.

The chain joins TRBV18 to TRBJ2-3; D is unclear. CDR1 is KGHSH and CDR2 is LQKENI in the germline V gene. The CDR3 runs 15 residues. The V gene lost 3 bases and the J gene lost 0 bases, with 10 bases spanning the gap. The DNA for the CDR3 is TGTGCCAGCTCACCGTACAAATCTAGCACAGATACGCAGTATTTT. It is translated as CASSPYKSSTDTQYF.

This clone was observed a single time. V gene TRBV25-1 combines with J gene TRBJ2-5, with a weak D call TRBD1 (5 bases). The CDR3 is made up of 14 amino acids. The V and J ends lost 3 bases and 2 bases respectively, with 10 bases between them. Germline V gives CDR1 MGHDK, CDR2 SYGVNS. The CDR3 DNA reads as TGTGCCAGCAGTGATTGGCAGGGTCAAGAGACCCAGTACTTC. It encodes CASSDWQGQETQYF.

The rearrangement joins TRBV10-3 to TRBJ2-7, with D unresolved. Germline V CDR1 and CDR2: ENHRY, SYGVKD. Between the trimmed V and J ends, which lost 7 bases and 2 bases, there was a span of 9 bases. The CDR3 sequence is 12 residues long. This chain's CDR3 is CAIKGSTYEQYF. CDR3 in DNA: TGTGCCATCAAAGGCAGTACCTACGAGCAGTACTTC.

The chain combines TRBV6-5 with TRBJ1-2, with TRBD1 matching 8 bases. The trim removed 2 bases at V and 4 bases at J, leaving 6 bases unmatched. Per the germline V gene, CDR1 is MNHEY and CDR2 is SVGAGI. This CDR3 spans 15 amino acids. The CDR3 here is CASSYGTGLRYGYTF. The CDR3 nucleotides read TGTGCCAGCAGTTACGGGACAGGCCTACGCTATGGCTACACCTTC.

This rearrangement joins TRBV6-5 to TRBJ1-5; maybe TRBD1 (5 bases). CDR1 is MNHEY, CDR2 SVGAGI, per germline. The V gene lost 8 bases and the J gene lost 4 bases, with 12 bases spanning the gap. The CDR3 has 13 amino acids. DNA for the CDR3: TGTGCCAGCCACCCGGGACTAAATCAGCCCCAGCATTTT. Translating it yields CASHPGLNQPQHF.

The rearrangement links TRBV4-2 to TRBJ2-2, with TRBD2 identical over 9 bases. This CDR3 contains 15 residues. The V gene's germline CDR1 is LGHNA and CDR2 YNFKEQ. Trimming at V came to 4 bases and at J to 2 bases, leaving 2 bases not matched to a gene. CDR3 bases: TGTGCCAGCAGCCTGCGGGAGGGAAACACCGGGGAGCTGTTTTTT. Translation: CASSLREGNTGELFF.

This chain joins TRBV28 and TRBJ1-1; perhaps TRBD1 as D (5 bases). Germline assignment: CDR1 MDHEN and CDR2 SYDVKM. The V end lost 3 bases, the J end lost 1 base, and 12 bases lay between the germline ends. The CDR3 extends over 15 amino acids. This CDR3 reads CASSFGGRANTEAFF. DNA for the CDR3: TGTGCCAGCAGTTTCGGAGGCAGGGCGAACACTGAAGCTTTCTTT. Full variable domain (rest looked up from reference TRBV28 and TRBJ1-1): DVKVTQSSRYLVKRTGEKVFLECVQDMDHENMFWYRQDPGLGLRLIYFSYDVKMKEKGDIPEGYSVSREKKERFSLILESASTNQTSMYLCASSFGGRANTEAFFGQGTRLTVV.

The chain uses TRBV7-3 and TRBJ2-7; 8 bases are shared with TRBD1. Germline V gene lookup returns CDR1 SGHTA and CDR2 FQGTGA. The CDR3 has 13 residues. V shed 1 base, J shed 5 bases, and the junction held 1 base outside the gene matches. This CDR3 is CASSLNRGDEQYF. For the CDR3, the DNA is TGTGCCAGCAGCTTAAACAGGGGGGACGAGCAGTACTTC.

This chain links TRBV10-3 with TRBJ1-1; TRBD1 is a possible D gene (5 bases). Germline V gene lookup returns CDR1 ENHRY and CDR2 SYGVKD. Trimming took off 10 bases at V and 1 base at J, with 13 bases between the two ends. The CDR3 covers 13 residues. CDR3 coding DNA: TGTGCCACCCTCCGGGGGGGGAACACTGAAGCTTTCTTT. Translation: CATLRGGNTEAFF.

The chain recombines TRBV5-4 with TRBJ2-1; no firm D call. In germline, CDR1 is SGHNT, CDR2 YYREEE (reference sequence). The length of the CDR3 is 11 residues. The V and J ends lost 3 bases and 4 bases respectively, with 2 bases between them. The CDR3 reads CASSSYNEQFF. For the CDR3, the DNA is TGTGCCAGCAGCTCTTACAATGAGCAGTTCTTC.

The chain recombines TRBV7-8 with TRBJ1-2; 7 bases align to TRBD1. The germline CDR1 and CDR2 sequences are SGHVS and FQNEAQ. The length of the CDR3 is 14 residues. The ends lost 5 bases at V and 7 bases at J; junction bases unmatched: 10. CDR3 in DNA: TGTGCCAGCAGCGCGACAGGGACGTCGGCTGGCTACACCTTC. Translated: CASSATGTSAGYTF.

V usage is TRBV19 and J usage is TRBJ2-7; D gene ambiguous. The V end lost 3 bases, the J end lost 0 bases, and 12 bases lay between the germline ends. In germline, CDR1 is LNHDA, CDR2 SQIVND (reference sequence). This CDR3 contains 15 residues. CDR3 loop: CASSMAGQFSYEQYF. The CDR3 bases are TGTGCCAGTAGTATGGCCGGGCAGTTCTCCTACGAGCAGTACTTC.

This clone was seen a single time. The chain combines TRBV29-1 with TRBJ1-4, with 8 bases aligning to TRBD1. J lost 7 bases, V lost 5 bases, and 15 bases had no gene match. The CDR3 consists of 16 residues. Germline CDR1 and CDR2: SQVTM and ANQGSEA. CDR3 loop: CSVHTLGQGEGEKLFF. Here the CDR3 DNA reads TGCAGCGTTCACACTCTAGGACAGGGAGAGGGTGAAAAACTGTTTTTT.

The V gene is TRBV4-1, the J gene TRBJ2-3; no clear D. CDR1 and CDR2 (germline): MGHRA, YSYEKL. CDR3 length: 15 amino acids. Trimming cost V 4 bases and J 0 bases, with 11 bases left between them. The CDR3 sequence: CASSPRSDSTDTQYF. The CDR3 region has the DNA TGCGCCAGCAGCCCAAGATCGGATAGCACAGATACGCAGTATTTT.